What follows is one T cell receptor beta chain and its context. The junction departs from germline at one end; a sequencing error may be responsible. CDR1 and CDR2 (germline): MNHEY, SVGAGI. CDR3 length: 14 amino acids. TCRdb analysed the 5' RACE reads with MiXCR anew, one entry per CDR3 protein. The table lists roughly 69,000 distinct CDR3 sequences, approximately 23% of them singletons. The specimen sequenced was memory CD4+ T cells sorted from a lymph node. Regarding subset: memory CD4+ T cells, CD4+CD45RO+CD25-. The TCR comes from a female donor with breast cancer. The chain joins TRBV6-5 to TRBJ2-3; a weak D match, TRBD2 (5 bases). The CDR3 DNA reads TGCGCCAGCAGTTACTCGACGAGAGGGGATACGCAGTATTTT. As protein: CASSYSTRGDTQYF.